This is a list of T cell receptor beta chains from one sample in a study of blood T cell repertoires in COVID-19. Clones were sequenced by immunoSEQ multiplex PCR, and TCRdb holds only the in-frame ones, with some missing. The table includes about 430,000 clones, 70% to 90% detected once. Sequences were obtained from PBMCs or T cells enriched from blood (not recorded which). The source is a woman aged 18-29 years who had been exposed to COVID-19. The conserved cysteine and the conserved F or W are not part of the CDR3 here. For some rows the clone size is stated as once, few or many, or as a class when expanded; others skip it.

V: TRBV7-3; size: .; J: TRBJ2-3; CDR3: ASSLGGGAGDTQY
V: TRBV7-8; size: .; J: TRBJ2-7; CDR3: ASSFSDRVLWEQY
V: TRBV28; size: .; J: TRBJ1-1; CDR3: ASTTGGYGTEAF
V: TRBV28; size: .; J: TRBJ2-7; CDR3: ASSSQGPPRLREQY
V: TRBV6-5; size: .; J: TRBJ1-5; CDR3: ASSRTGWQPQH
V: TRBV4-1; size: many; J: TRBJ1-3; CDR3: ASSQDPGIKLTIY
V: TRBV6-5; size: few; J: TRBJ2-7; CDR3: ASRWDSSSYEQY
V: TRBV28; size: few; J: TRBJ1-5; CDR3: ASSSIQGFVQPQH
V: TRBV30; size: .; J: TRBJ1-2; CDR3: AWRENRAGGYT
V: TRBV18; size: .; J: TRBJ2-3; CDR3: ASSPSPGTGIGYTDTQY
V: TRBV28; size: .; J: TRBJ2-4; CDR3: ASSSGASGLAKNIQY
V: TRBV6-5; size: .; J: TRBJ1-1; CDR3: ASRSDRLTEAF
V: TRBV4-1; size: .; J: TRBJ2-1; CDR3: ASSQDQGFEQF
V: TRBV7-2; size: .; J: TRBJ2-5; CDR3: ASSSRREAGETQY
V: TRBV10-3; size: .; J: TRBJ2-2; CDR3: AISDGAGGAGELF
V: TRBV7-6; size: .; J: TRBJ2-2; CDR3: ASSFGSTGELF
V: TRBV27; size: .; J: TRBJ1-2; CDR3: ASRQGYGYT
V: TRBV12-3/TRBV12-4; size: .; J: TRBJ1-6; CDR3: ASRRGSSPLH
V: TRBV28; size: .; J: TRBJ1-2; CDR3: ASTVGQGARGYT
V: TRBV21-1; size: .; J: TRBJ2-2; CDR3: ASSNPIKGGRNAGELF
V: TRBV5-1; size: .; J: TRBJ2-1; CDR3: ASSLESGIYNEQF
V: TRBV7-9; size: .; J: TRBJ2-3; CDR3: ASSLVLGLATDTQY
V: TRBV18; size: .; J: TRBJ2-5; CDR3: ASSPLPSSGQETQY
V: TRBV9; size: .; J: TRBJ2-3; CDR3: ASSVVGQQRGDTQY
V: TRBV9; size: .; J: TRBJ1-3; CDR3: ASSVGAYSGNTIY
V: TRBV19; size: .; J: TRBJ2-7; CDR3: ASSILRTGGSEQY
V: TRBV2; size: .; J: TRBJ1-6; CDR3: ASTEGDSHSPLH
V: TRBV18; size: .; J: TRBJ2-1; CDR3: ASSPTVLSSYNEQF
V: TRBV3-1/TRBV3-2; size: .; J: TRBJ1-3; CDR3: ASSQVSGAGNTIY
V: TRBV7-6; size: .; J: TRBJ2-1; CDR3: ASSLEAGGEYNEQF
V: TRBV28; size: .; J: TRBJ2-3; CDR3: ASGNSGSTDTQY
V: TRBV7-9; size: .; J: TRBJ1-2; CDR3: ASSLNPGTLNYGYT
V: TRBV15; size: .; J: TRBJ1-2; CDR3: ATSTRLVPGYT
V: TRBV5-1; size: .; J: TRBJ1-3; CDR3: ASSLWSSGNTIY
V: TRBV9; size: .; J: TRBJ2-2; CDR3: ASSPPIGITGELF
V: TRBV6-5; size: .; J: TRBJ1-6; CDR3: ASSSQGSGSPLH
V: TRBV30; size: .; J: TRBJ1-6; CDR3: AWTGQPNSPLH
V: TRBV6-6; size: once; J: TRBJ1-1; CDR3: ASSYGTVEWNTEAF
V: TRBV3-1/TRBV3-2; size: .; J: TRBJ2-6; CDR3: ASSQVQVSSGANVLT
V: TRBV3-1/TRBV3-2; size: .; J: TRBJ1-4; CDR3: ASSLESGSPYEKLF
V: TRBV7-8; size: .; J: TRBJ2-2; CDR3: ASSLAQGVIDTGELF
V: TRBV11-2; size: once; J: TRBJ1-3; CDR3: ASSLGRGSGNTIY
V: TRBV6-5; size: .; J: TRBJ2-2; CDR3: ASSLTGNTGELF
V: TRBV27; size: .; J: TRBJ1-1; CDR3: ASSFGVRAEAF
V: TRBV7-2; size: .; J: TRBJ1-6; CDR3: ASSLADSVSSPLH
V: TRBV30; size: .; J: TRBJ1-1; CDR3: AWSEDMNTEAF
V: TRBV28; size: .; J: TRBJ2-2; CDR3: ASSEQVPGELF
V: TRBV28; size: .; J: TRBJ2-7; CDR3: ASSFSTGGFGEQY
V: TRBV2; size: .; J: TRBJ1-1; CDR3: ASSDEGNTEAF
V: TRBV3-1/TRBV3-2; size: .; J: TRBJ1-3; CDR3: ASSQQGPISGNTIY
V: TRBV9; size: .; J: TRBJ2-2; CDR3: ASSVYPSPGELF
V: TRBV5-4; size: .; J: TRBJ2-7; CDR3: ASSFVGDYEQY
V: TRBV6-5; size: .; J: TRBJ2-7; CDR3: ASSLKSSYEQY
V: TRBV7-2; size: once; J: TRBJ1-5; CDR3: ASSLARQGAHQPQH
V: TRBV11-1; size: .; J: TRBJ2-1; CDR3: ASSLEKGVSPGEQF
V: TRBV2; size: .; J: TRBJ2-7; CDR3: ASLMDRGRHEQY
V: TRBV3-1/TRBV3-2; size: .; J: TRBJ1-4; CDR3: ASSQDSGLLELF